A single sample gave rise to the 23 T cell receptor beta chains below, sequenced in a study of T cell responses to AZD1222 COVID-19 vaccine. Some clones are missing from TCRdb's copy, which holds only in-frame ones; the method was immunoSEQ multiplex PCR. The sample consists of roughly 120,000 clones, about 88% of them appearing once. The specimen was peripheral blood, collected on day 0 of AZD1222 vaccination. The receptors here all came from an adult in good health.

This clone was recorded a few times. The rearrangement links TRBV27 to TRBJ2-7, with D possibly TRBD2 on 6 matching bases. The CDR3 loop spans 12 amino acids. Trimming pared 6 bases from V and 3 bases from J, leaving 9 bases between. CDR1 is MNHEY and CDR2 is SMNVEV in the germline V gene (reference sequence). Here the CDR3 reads CASSTGGYEQYF. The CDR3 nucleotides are TGTGCCAGCAGCACCGGGGGCTACGAGCAGTACTTC.

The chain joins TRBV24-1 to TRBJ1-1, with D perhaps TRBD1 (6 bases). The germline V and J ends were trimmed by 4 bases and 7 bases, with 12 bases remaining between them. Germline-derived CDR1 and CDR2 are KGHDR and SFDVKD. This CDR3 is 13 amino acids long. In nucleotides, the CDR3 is TGTGCCACCAGTGACATTACAGGGAATGAAGCTTTCTTT. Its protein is CATSDITGNEAFF.

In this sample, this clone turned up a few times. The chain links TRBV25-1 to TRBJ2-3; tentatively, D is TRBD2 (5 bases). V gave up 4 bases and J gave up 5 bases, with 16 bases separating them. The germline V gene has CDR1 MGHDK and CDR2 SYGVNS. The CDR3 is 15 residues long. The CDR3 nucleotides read TGTGCCAGCAGTGGCGGCGGGTCTTACGGAGATACGCAGTATTTT. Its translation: CASSGGGSYGDTQYF.

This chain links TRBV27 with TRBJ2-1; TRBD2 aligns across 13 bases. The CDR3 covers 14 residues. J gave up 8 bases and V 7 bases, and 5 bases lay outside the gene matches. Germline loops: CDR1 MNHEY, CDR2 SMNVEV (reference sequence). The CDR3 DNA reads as TGTGCCAGCAATGGACTAGCGGGAGTCGATGAGCAGTTCTTC. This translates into CASNGLAGVDEQFF.

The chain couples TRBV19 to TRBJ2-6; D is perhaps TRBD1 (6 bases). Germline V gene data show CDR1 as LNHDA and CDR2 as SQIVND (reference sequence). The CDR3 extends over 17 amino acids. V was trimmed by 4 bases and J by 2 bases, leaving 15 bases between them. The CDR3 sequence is CASSTPLKGAGANVLTF. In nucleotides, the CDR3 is TGTGCCAGTAGTACCCCATTAAAGGGGGCTGGGGCCAACGTCCTGACTTTC.

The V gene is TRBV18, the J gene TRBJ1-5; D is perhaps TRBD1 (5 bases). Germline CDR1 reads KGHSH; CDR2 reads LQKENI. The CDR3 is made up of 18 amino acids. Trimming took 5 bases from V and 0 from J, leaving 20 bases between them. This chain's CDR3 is CASSSIDLTAYSNQPQHF. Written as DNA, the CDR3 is TGTGCCAGCTCATCCATCGATTTGACAGCTTATAGCAATCAGCCCCAGCATTTT.

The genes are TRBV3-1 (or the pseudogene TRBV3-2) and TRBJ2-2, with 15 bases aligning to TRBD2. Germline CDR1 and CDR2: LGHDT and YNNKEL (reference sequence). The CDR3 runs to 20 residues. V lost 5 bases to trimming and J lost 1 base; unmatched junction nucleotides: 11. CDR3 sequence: CASSSLGLAGGPGNTGELFF. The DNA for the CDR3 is TGTGCCAGCAGCTCCCTCGGACTAGCGGGAGGGCCGGGGAACACCGGGGAGCTGTTTTTT.

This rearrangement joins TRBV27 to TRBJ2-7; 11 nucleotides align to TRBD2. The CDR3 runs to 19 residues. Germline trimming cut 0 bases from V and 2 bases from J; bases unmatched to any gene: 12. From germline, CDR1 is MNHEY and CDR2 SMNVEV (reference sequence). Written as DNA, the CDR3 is TGTGCCAGCAGTTTATCGAATCCGGGACTAGCGGACCCCCCCTACGAGCAGTACTTC. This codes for CASSLSNPGLADPPYEQYF.

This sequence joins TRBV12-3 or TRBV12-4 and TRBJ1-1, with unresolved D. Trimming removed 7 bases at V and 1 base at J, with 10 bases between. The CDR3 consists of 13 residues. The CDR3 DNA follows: TGTGCCAGCACCATACAGAGGAACACTGAAGCTTTCTTT. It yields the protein CASTIQRNTEAFF.

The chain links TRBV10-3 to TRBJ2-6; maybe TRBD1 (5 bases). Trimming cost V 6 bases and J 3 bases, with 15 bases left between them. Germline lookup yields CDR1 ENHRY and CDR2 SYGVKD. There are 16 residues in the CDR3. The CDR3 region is CAISPQQGGGANVLTF. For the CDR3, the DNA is TGTGCCATCAGCCCCCAGCAGGGCGGTGGGGCCAACGTCCTGACTTTC.

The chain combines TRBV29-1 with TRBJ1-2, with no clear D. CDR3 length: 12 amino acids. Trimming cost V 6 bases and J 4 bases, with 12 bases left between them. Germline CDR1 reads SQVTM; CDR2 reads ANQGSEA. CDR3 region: CSVTQTLYGYTF. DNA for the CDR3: TGCAGCGTCACACAGACCCTCTATGGCTACACCTTC.

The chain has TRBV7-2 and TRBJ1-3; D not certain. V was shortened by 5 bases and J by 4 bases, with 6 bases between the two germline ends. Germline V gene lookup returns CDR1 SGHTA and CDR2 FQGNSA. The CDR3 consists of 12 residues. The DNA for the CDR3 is TGTGCCAGCAGCCCAGGAGGAAACACCATATATTTT. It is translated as CASSPGGNTIYF.

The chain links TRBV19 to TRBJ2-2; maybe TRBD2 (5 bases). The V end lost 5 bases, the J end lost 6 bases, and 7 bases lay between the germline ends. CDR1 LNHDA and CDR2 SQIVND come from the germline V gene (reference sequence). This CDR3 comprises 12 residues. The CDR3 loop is CASSPSPGELFF. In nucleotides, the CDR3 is TGTGCCAGTAGTCCTAGCCCCGGGGAGCTGTTTTTT.

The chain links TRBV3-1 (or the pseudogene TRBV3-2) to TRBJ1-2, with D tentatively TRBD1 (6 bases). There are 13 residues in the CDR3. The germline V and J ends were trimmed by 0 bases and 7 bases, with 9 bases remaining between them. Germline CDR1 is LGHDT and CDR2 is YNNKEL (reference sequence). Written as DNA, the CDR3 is TGTGCCAGCAGCCAAGAGGGCAGGGGTGGCTACACCTTC. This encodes CASSQEGRGGYTF.

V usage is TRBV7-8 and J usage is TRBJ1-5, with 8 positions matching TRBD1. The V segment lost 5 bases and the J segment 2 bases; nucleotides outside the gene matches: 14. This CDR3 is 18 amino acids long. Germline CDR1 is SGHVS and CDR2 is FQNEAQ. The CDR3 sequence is CASSAPGTGPYGNQPQHF. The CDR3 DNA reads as TGTGCCAGCAGCGCCCCCGGGACAGGACCCTATGGCAATCAGCCCCAGCATTTT.

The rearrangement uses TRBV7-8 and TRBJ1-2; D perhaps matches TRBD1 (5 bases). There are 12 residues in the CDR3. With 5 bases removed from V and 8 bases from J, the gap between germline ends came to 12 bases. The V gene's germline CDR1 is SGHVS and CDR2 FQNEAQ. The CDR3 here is CASSPGGEGYTF. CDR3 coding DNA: TGTGCCAGCAGCCCCGGGGGGGAGGGCTACACCTTC.

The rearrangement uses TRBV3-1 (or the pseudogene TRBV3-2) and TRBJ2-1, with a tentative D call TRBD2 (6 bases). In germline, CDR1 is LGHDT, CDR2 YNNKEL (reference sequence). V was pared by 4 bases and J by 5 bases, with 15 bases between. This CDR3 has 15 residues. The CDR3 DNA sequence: TGTGCCAGCAGCCGCGGGCCTAGCGACAACAATGAGCAGTTCTTC. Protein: CASSRGPSDNNEQFF.

The CDR3 bases are TGCGCCAGCAGTGCCGGGACCACCCCCTACGAGCAGTACTTC. Its translation: CASSAGTTPYEQYF. The chain carries TRBV10-1 and TRBJ2-7; possibly TRBD1 or TRBD2 for D (5 bases each). The CDR3 contains 14 residues. CDR1 and CDR2 (germline): WNHNN, SYGVQD (reference sequence). Trimming took off 4 bases at V and 2 bases at J, with 12 bases between the two ends.

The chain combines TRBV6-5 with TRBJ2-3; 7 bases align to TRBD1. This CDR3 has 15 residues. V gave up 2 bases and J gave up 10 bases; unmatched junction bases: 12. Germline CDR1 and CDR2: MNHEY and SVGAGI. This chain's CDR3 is CASSYGTVPPVPQYF. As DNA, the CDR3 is TGTGCCAGCAGTTACGGGACAGTCCCACCCGTTCCGCAGTATTTT.

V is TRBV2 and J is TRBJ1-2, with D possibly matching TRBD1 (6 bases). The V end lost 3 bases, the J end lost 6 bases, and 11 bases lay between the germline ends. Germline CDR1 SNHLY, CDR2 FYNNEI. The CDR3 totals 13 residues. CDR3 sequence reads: CASSDPGENGYTF. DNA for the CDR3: TGTGCCAGCAGTGACCCAGGGGAGAATGGCTACACCTTC.

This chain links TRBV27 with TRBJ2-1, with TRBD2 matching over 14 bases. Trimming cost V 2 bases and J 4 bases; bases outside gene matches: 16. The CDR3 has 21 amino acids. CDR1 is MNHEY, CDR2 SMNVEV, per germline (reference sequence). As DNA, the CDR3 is TGTGCCAGCAGTTTAAGAGGGACTAGCGGGGGTAGCTCCGGCCCTTACAATGAGCAGTTCTTC. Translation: CASSLRGTSGGSSGPYNEQFF.

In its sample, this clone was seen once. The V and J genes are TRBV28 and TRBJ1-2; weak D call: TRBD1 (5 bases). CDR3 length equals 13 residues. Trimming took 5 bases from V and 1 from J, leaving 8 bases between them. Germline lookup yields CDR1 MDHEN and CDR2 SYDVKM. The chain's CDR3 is CASSLRVNYGYTF. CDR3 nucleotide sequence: TGTGCCAGCAGTCTCAGGGTTAACTATGGCTACACCTTC.

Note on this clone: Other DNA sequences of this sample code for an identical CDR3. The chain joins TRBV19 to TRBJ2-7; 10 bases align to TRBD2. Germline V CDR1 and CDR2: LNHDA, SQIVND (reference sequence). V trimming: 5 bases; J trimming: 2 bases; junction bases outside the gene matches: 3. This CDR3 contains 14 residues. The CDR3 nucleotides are TGTGCCAGTAGTCGCCTAGCGGGGGCCTACGAGCAGTACTTC. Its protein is CASSRLAGAYEQYF.